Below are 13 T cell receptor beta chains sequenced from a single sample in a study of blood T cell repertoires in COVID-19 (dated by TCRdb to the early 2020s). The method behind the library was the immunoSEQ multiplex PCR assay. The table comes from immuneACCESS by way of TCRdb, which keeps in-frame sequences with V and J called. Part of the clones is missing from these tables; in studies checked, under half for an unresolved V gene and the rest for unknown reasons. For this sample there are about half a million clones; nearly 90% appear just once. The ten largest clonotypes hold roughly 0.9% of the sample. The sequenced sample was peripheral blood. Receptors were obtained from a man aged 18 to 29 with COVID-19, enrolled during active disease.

CDR3 in DNA: TGCGCCAGCAGTCCGGGACAGGGTAACCAAGAGACCCAGTACTTC. Residues: CASSPGQGNQETQYF. This chain uses TRBV23-1 with TRBJ2-5; 9 nucleotides line up with TRBD1. TRBV23-1 is recorded as an ORF, its role being uncertain. The CDR3 contains 15 residues. Trimming removed 4 bases from V and 0 bases from J; junction bases left unmatched: 3.

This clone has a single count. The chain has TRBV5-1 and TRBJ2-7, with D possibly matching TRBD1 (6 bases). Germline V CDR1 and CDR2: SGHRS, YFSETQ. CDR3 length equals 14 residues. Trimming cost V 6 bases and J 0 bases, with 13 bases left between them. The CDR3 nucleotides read TGCGCCAGCAAAGGGCAGGGGAGCTCCTACGAGCAGTACTTC. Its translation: CASKGQGSSYEQYF.

This chain's CDR3 is CASWRQGVRNTEAFF. The CDR3 bases are TGTGCCAGCTGGCGACAGGGGGTCAGGAACACTGAAGCTTTCTTT. This chain connects TRBV6-5 to TRBJ1-1; TRBD1 matches 9 bases. This CDR3 has 15 amino acids. Germline values: CDR1 MNHEY, CDR2 SVGAGI. The J segment lost 1 base and the V segment lost 8 bases, leaving 8 bases of the junction unmatched.

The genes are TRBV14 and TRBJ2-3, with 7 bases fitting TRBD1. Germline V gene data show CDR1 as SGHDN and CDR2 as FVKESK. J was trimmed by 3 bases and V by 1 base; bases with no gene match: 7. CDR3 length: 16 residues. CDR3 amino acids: CASSQARGLRTDTQYF. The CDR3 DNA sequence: TGTGCCAGCAGCCAAGCGAGGGGGCTCCGGACAGATACGCAGTATTTT.

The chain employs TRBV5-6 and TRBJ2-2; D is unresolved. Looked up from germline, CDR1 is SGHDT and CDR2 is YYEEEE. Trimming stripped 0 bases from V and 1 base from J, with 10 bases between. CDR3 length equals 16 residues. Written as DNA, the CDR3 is TGTGCCAGCAGCTTGGGGGTCACGGGGAACACCGGGGAGCTGTTTTTT. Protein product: CASSLGVTGNTGELFF.

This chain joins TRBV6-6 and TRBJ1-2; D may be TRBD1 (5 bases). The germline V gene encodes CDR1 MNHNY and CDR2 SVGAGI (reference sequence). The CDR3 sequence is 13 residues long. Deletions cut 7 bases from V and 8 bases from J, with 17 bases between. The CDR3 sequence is CASIAGPYRGYTF. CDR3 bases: TGTGCCAGCATCGCAGGGCCCTATCGGGGCTACACCTTC.

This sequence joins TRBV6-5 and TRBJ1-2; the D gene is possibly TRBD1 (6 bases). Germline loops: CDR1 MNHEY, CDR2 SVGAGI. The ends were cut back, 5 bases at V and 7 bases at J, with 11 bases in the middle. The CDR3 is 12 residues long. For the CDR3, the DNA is TGTGCCAGCAGTCCAGGGGCGCTTGGCTACACCTTC. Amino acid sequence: CASSPGALGYTF.

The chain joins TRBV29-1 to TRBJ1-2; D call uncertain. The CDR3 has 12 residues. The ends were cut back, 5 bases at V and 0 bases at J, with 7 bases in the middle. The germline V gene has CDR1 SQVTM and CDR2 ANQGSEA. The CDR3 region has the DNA TGCAGCGTTAGTGGAGCTAACTATGGCTACACCTTC. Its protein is CSVSGANYGYTF.

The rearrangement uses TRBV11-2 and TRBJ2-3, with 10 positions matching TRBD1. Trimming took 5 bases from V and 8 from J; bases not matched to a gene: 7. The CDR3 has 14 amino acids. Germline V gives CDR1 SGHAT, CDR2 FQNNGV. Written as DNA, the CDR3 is TGTGCCAGCAGCCCCGGGACAGGGGTTTCTACGCAGTATTTT. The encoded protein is CASSPGTGVSTQYF.

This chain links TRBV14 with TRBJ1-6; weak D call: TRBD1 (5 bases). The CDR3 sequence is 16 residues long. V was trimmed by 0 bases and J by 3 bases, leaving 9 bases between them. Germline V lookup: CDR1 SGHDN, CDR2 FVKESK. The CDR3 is CASSQDLDSYNSPLHF. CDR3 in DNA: TGTGCCAGCAGCCAAGATCTTGACAGCTATAATTCACCCCTCCACTTT.

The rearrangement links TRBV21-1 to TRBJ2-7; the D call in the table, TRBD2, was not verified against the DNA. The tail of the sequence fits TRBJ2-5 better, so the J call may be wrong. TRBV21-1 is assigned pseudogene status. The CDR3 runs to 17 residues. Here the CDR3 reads CASSKGGPGLLQETQYF. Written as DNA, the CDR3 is TGTGCCAGCAGCAAAGGGGGTCCGGGACTCCTGCAAGAGACCCAGTACTTC.

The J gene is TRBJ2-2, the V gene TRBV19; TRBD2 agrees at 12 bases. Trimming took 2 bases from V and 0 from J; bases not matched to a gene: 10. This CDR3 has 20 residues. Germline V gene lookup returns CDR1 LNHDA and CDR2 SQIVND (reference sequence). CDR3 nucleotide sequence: TGTGCCAGTAGTATACTCAGGGGGACTAGCGGGCCGACGAACACCGGGGAGCTGTTTTTT. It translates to CASSILRGTSGPTNTGELFF.

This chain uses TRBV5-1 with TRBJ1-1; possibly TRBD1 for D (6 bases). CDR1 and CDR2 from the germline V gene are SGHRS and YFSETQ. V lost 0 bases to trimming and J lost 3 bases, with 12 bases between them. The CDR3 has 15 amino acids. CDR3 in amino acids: CASSLEWGRDTEAFF. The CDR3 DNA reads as TGCGCCAGCAGCTTGGAGTGGGGGCGGGACACTGAAGCTTTCTTT. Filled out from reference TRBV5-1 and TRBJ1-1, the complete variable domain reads KAGVTQTPRYLIKTRGQQVTLSCSPISGHRSVSWYQQTPGQGLQFLFEYFSETQRNKGNFPGRFSGRQFSNSRSEMNVSTLELGDSALYLCASSLEWGRDTEAFFGQGTRLTVV.